The clone carrying this TCR beta chain was counted ten times or more. Its specificity is unknown. The entry originates in a study of early T cells in non-severe SARS-CoV-2 infection. Study context: Sequencing of unsorted whole blood was done on bulk RNA, leaving chains unpaired.

CDR1 and CDR2 from the germline V gene are SNHLY and FYNNEI. V was clipped by 6 bases and J by 0 bases, with 12 bases between them. The CDR3 spans 15 residues. Study results and limitations: Private and CD4 specificities were missed by VDJdb matching, which favored anti-spike CD8 responses.

Unique molecular identifiers tagged individual cDNA molecules. TCRdb reanalysed the 5' RACE reads using MiXCR and keeps one entry per CDR3 protein. The table shows 35,000 to 50,000 distinct CDR3 sequences, with 6.1% occurring only once. Sequences were obtained from whole blood. V and J are TRBV2 and TRBJ1-5; tentatively, D is TRBD1 (5 bases). The sequence came from an adult who was a healthcare worker with PCR-confirmed SARS-CoV-2 infection or an uninfected control (not recorded which). CDR3 amino acids: CASSGDSSSNQPQHF. CDR3 bases: TGTGCCAGCAGCGGCGACAGTTCTAGCAATCAGCCCCAGCATTTT.